A single sample is the source of the 17 T cell receptor beta chains below, sequenced in a study of blood T cell repertoires in COVID-19. The table came from immunoSEQ multiplex PCR; TCRdb's copy has only in-frame clones and leaves some out. The sample lists 100,000 to 140,000 clones, approximately 84% occurring once. Material: peripheral blood. These TCRs come from a human donor in a cohort sampled during active COVID-19.

This clone was counted once. The chain uses TRBV5-4 and TRBJ2-5; TRBD1 matches 7 bases. There are 14 residues in the CDR3. Germline V gene sequence: CDR1 SGHNT, CDR2 YYREEE (reference sequence). J lost 1 base, V lost 4 bases, and 4 bases had no gene match. The CDR3 coding sequence is TGTGCCAGCAGCCGGGGACAGATCCAAGAGACCCAGTACTTC. It codes for CASSRGQIQETQYF.

The chain couples TRBV20-1 to TRBJ2-7, with 7 positions matching TRBD2. This CDR3 has 15 residues. The junction had 9 bases not matched to a gene; V was cut back by 3 bases and J by 1 base. Germline CDR1 is DFQATT and CDR2 is SNEGSKA (reference sequence). Written as DNA, the CDR3 is TGCAGTGCTAGTTTGGCGGGAGCTTTGTCCTACGAGCAGTACTTC. Residues: CSASLAGALSYEQYF.

The rearrangement uses TRBV7-2 and TRBJ1-3, with D uncertain. CDR3 size: 14 residues. Germline V lookup: CDR1 SGHTA, CDR2 FQGNSA. Trimming shortened V by 1 base and J by 1 base, and 5 bases separated the two germline ends. CDR3 coding DNA: TGTGCCAGCAGCTTAGACAGTTCTGGAAACACCATATATTTT. This sequence encodes CASSLDSSGNTIYF.

On this clone itself: The same CDR3 can be traced to other DNA sequences in this sample. J is TRBJ2-7 and V is TRBV4-3; D gene uncertain. CDR3 length: 14 residues. V was pared by 0 bases and J by 2 bases, with 8 bases between. Germline CDR1 reads LGHNA; CDR2 reads YSLEER. CDR3 sequence reads: CASSQDSGPYEQYF. CDR3 bases: TGCGCCAGCAGCCAAGACTCCGGTCCCTACGAGCAGTACTTC.

The chain links TRBV3-1 (or the pseudogene TRBV3-2) to TRBJ1-1; possibly TRBD1 for D (5 bases). The ends were cut back, 4 bases at V and 13 bases at J, with 19 bases in the middle. Germline V gene lookup returns CDR1 LGHDT and CDR2 YNNKEL (reference sequence). The CDR3 loop spans 13 amino acids. The CDR3: CASSPSGGAGYFF. In nucleotides, the CDR3 is TGTGCCAGCAGCCCTTCTGGGGGAGCGGGGTATTTCTTT.

V usage is TRBV7-2 and J usage is TRBJ2-3; 10 positions match TRBD2. Trimming removed 4 bases from V and 5 bases from J; junction bases left unmatched: 9. The CDR3 loop spans 16 amino acids. Germline lookup yields CDR1 SGHTA and CDR2 FQGNSA. The CDR3 bases are TGTGCCAGCAGCTCAGCCCTGGGACTAGCGATAGATACGCAGTATTTT. This encodes CASSSALGLAIDTQYF.

As for this clone: The same CDR3 arises from other DNA sequences in this sample as well. The chain joins TRBV30 to TRBJ1-5; TRBD1 matches at 9 bases. Germline CDR1 reads GTSNPN; CDR2 reads SVGIG (reference sequence). V was pared by 3 bases and J by 6 bases, with 6 bases of the junction left unmatched. This CDR3 is 14 amino acids long. CDR3 residues: CAWRRTGDGQPQHF. The CDR3 region has the DNA TGTGCCTGGAGGCGGACAGGGGACGGTCAGCCCCAGCATTTT.

The chain carries TRBV18 and TRBJ2-3; D not certain. In germline, CDR1 is KGHSH, CDR2 LQKENI. The V end lost 5 bases, the J end lost 6 bases, and 9 bases lay between the germline ends. The CDR3 sequence is 12 residues long. CDR3 DNA sequence: TGTGCCAGCTCAGACTTTAGGGATACGCAGTATTTT. Its protein product is CASSDFRDTQYF.

The table lists this clone with a few counts. DNA for the CDR3: TGCGCCAGCAGCTTGCGGGCCAGGGTGGGCTACACCTTC. It specifies CASSLRARVGYTF. V is TRBV5-1 and J is TRBJ1-2; D might be TRBD1 (5 bases). The CDR3 covers 13 residues. CDR1 and CDR2 (germline): SGHRS, YFSETQ. V lost 1 base, J lost 8 bases, and 12 bases lay in between.

This clone is a singleton in its sample. The chain combines TRBV5-1 with TRBJ2-7, with D perhaps TRBD1 (6 bases). The V end was cut by 0 bases, the J end by 5 bases, with 12 bases between. This CDR3 region has 14 residues. Germline assignment: CDR1 SGHRS and CDR2 YFSETQ. The CDR3 loop reads CASSLGGPSHEQYV. CDR3 in DNA: TGCGCCAGCAGCTTGGGGGGGCCTAGCCACGAGCAGTACGTC.

The V call is TRBV9, the J call TRBJ2-1, with 8 bases aligning to TRBD1. V was pared by 3 bases and J by 2 bases, with 4 bases of the junction left unmatched. The germline V gene has CDR1 SGDLS and CDR2 YYNGEE. The CDR3 has 15 amino acids. The CDR3 DNA reads as TGTGCCAGCAGCGCGACAGGGGAGACCTACAATGAGCAGTTCTTC. Protein sequence: CASSATGETYNEQFF.

The chain employs TRBV19 and TRBJ1-2, with TRBD1 matching over 7 bases. With V trimmed by 3 bases and J by 7 bases, 5 bases remained unmatched. Per germline, CDR1 LNHDA and CDR2 SQIVND (reference sequence). CDR3 length equals 13 residues. CDR3 sequence reads: CASSMRQGAGYTF. In nucleotides, the CDR3 is TGTGCCAGTAGTATGAGACAGGGAGCTGGCTACACCTTC.

The chain uses TRBV6-1 and TRBJ1-2; 7 bases are a match to TRBD1. Germline CDR1 reads MNHNS; CDR2 reads SASEGT. The J segment lost 4 bases and the V segment lost 1 base, leaving 6 bases of the junction unmatched. The CDR3 totals 15 residues. CDR3 sequence reads: CASSEVGQGGYGYTF. The CDR3 DNA reads as TGTGCCAGCAGTGAAGTCGGCCAGGGGGGCTATGGCTACACCTTC.

The J gene is TRBJ2-2, the V gene TRBV25-1; TRBD1 aligns across 9 bases. CDR3 length: 14 residues. Germline V gives CDR1 MGHDK, CDR2 SYGVNS. Losses at the gene ends were 6 bases for V and 5 bases for J; bases not matched to a gene: 4. CDR3 amino acids: CASRGQGRTGELFF. CDR3 in DNA: TGTGCCAGCAGGGGACAGGGCCGGACCGGGGAGCTGTTTTTT.

This clone was seen a few times. The chain couples TRBV5-4 to TRBJ1-2, with 9 bases that match TRBD1. Germline V CDR1 and CDR2: SGHNT, YYREEE (reference sequence). This CDR3 has 13 residues. J was trimmed by 7 bases and V by 4 bases; bases with no gene match: 5. The DNA of the CDR3 is TGTGCCAGCAGCCCGGGACAGGGCGGTGGCTACACCTTC. This codes for CASSPGQGGGYTF.

The V gene is TRBV6-1, the J gene TRBJ2-7; 8 bases are shared with TRBD1. This CDR3 region has 15 residues. CDR1 and CDR2 from the germline V gene are MNHNS and SASEGT. CDR3 loop: CASTEGQGWSYEQYV. Here the CDR3 DNA reads TGTGCCAGCACTGAAGGACAGGGTTGGTCCTACGAGCAGTACGTC.

The rearrangement uses TRBV5-4 and TRBJ2-1; 10 bases line up with TRBD2. Germline lookup yields CDR1 SGHNT and CDR2 YYREEE (reference sequence). Losses at the gene ends were 1 base for V and 8 bases for J; bases not matched to a gene: 9. The CDR3 consists of 16 residues. The chain's CDR3 is CASSLSSGSPTYEQFF. The DNA of the CDR3 is TGTGCCAGCAGCTTGTCTAGCGGGAGTCCCACGTATGAGCAGTTCTTC.